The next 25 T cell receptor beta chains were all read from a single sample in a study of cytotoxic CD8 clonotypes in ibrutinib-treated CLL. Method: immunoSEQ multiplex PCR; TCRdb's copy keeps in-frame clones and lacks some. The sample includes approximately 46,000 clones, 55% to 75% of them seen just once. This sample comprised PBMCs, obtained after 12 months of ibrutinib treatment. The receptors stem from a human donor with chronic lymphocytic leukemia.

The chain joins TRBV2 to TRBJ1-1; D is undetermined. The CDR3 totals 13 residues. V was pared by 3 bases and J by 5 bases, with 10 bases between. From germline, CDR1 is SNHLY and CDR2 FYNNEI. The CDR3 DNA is TGTGCCAGCAGTGAGTTGCTGGGTACTGAAGCTTTCTTT. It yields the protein CASSELLGTEAFF.

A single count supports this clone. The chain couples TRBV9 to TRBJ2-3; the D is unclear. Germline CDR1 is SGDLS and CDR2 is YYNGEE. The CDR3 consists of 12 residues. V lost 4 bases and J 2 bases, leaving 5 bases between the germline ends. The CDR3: CASSLNTDTQYF. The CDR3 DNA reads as TGTGCCAGCAGCTTAAACACAGATACGCAGTATTTT. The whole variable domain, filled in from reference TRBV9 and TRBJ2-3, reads DSGVTQTPKHLITATGQRVTLRCSPRSGDLSVYWYQQSLDQGLQFLIQYYNGEERAKGNILERFSAQQFPDLHSELNLSSLELGDSALYFCASSLNTDTQYFGPGTRLTVL.

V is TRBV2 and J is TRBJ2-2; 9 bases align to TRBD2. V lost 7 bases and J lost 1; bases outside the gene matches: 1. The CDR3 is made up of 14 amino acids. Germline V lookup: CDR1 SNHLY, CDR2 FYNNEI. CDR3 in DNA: TGTGCCAGCAATAGCGGGGGGAACACCGGGGAGCTGTTTTTT. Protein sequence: CASNSGGNTGELFF.

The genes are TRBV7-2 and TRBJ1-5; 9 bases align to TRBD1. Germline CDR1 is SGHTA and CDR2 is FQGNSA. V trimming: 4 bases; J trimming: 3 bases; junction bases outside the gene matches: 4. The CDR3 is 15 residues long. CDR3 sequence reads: CASSSGTGYNQPQHF. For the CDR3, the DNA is TGTGCCAGCAGCTCAGGGACAGGGTACAATCAGCCCCAGCATTTT.

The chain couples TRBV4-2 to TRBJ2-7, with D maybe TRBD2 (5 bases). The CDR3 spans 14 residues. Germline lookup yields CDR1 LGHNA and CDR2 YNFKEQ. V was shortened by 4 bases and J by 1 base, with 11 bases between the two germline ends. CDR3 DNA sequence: TGTGCCAGCAGCCTCGGACGGGATTCCTACGAGCAGTACTTC. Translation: CASSLGRDSYEQYF.

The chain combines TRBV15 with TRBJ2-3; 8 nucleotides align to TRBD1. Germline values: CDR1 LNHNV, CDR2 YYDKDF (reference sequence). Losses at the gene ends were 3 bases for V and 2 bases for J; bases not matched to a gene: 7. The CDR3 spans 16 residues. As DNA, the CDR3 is TGTGCCACCAGCAGCCGACAGGGGTCCGTCACAGATACGCAGTATTTT. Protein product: CATSSRQGSVTDTQYF.

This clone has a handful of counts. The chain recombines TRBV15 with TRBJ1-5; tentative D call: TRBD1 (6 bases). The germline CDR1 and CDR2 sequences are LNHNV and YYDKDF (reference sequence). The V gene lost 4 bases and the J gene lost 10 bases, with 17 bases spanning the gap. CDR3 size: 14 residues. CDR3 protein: CATSIHGGARPQHF. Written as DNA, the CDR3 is TGTGCCACCAGCATACACGGGGGGGCAAGACCCCAGCATTTT.

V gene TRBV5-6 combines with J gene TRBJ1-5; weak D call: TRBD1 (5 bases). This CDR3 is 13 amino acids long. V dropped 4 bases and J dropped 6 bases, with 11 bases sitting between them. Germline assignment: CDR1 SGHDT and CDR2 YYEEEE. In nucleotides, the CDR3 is TGTGCCAGCAGCAGATGGGGGGGTCAGCCCCAGCATTTT. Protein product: CASSRWGGQPQHF.

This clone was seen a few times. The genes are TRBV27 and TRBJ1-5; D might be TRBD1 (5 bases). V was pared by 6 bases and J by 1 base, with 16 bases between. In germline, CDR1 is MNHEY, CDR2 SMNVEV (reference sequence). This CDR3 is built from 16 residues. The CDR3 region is CASSKGPGLSNQPQHF. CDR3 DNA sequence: TGTGCCAGCAGCAAGGGGCCAGGACTCAGCAATCAGCCCCAGCATTTT.

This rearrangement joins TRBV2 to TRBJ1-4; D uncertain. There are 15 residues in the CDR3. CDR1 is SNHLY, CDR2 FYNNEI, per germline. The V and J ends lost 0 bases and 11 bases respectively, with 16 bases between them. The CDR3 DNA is TGTGCCAGCAGTGAAGCGCTTCAGAGTCTGGATAAACTGTTTTTT. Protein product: CASSEALQSLDKLFF.

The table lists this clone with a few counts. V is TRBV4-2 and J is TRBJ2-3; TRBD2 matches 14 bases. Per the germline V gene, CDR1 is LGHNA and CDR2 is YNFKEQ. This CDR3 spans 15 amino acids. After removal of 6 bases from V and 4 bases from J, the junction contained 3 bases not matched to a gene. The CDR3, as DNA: TGTGCCAGCAGACGACTAGCGGGAGGGCCAGATACGCAGTATTTT. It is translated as CASRRLAGGPDTQYF.

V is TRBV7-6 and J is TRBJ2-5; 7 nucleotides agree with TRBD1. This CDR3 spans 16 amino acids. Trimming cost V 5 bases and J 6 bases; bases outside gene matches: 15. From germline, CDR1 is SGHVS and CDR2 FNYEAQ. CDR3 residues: CASSVGTAFGVQTQYF. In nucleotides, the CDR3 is TGTGCCAGCAGCGTTGGGACAGCATTTGGGGTTCAGACCCAGTACTTC.

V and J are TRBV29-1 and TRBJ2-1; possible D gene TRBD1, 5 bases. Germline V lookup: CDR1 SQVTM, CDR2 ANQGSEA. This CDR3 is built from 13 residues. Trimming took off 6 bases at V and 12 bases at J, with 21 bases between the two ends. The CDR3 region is CSVAPREGDLQFF. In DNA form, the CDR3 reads TGCAGCGTCGCCCCCCGTGAAGGGGATCTGCAGTTCTTC.

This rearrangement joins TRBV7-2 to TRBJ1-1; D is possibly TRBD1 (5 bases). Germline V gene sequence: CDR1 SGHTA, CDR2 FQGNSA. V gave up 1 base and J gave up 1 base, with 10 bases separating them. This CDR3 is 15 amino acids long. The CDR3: CASSLVVGENTEAFF. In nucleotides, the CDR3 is TGTGCCAGCAGCTTAGTAGTAGGGGAGAACACTGAAGCTTTCTTT.

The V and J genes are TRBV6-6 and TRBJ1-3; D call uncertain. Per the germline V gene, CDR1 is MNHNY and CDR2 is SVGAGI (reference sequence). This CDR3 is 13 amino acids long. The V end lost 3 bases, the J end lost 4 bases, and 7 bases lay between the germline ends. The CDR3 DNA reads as TGTGCCAGCAGTTATGAGGCAGGAAACACCATATATTTT. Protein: CASSYEAGNTIYF.

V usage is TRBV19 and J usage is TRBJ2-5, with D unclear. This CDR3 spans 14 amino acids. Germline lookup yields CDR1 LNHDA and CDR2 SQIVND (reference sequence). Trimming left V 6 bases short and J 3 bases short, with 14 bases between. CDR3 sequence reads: CASRAEFMKETQYF. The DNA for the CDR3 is TGTGCCAGTAGGGCAGAATTTATGAAAGAGACCCAGTACTTC.

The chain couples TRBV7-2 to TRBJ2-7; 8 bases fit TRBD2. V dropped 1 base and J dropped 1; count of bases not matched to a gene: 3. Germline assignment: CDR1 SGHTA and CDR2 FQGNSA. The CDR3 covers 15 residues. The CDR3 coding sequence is TGTGCCAGCAGCTTAGGCGGGACTAGATCCTACGAGCAGTACTTC. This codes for CASSLGGTRSYEQYF.

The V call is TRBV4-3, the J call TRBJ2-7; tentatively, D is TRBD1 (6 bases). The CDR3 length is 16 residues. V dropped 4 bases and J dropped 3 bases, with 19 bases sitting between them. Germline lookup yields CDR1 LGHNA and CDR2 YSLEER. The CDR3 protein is CASSPHGTNALYEQYF. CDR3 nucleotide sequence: TGCGCCAGCAGCCCCCATGGGACAAATGCACTCTACGAGCAGTACTTC.

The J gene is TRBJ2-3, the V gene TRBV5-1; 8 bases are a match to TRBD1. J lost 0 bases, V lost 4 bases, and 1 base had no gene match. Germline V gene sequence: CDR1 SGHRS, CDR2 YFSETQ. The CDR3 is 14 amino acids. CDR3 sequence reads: CASSRDRSTDTQYF. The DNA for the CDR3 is TGCGCCAGCAGCAGGGACAGGAGCACAGATACGCAGTATTTT.

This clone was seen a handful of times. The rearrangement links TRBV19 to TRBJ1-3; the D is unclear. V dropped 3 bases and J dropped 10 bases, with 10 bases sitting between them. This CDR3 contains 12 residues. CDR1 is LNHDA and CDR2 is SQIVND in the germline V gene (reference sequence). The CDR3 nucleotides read TGTGCCAGTAGTATTAACACCGGTACCATATATTTT. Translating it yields CASSINTGTIYF.

The CDR3 coding sequence is TGTGCCAGTAGTCTGGGACAGGGAGGGACTGAAGCTTTCTTT. Translation gives CASSLGQGGTEAFF. The V gene is TRBV19, the J gene TRBJ1-1, with 9 bases identical to TRBD1. This CDR3 contains 14 residues. Germline V CDR1 and CDR2: LNHDA, SQIVND (reference sequence). V lost 5 bases to trimming and J lost 5 bases; unmatched junction nucleotides: 6.

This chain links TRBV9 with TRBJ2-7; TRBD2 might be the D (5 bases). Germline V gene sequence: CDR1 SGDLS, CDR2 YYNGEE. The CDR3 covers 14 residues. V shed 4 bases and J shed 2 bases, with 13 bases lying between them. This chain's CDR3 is CASSPDPGTYEQYF. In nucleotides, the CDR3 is TGTGCCAGCAGCCCGGACCCCGGGACCTACGAGCAGTACTTC. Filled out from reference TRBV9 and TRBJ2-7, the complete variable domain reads DSGVTQTPKHLITATGQRVTLRCSPRSGDLSVYWYQQSLDQGLQFLIQYYNGEERAKGNILERFSAQQFPDLHSELNLSSLELGDSALYFCASSPDPGTYEQYFGPGTRLTVT.

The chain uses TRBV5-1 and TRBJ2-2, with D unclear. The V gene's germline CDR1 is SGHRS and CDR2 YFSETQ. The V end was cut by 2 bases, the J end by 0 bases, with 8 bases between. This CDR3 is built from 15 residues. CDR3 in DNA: TGCGCCAGCAGCTTTAAGGTGGCGAACACCGGGGAGCTGTTTTTT. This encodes CASSFKVANTGELFF.

CDR3 amino acids: CASSLRGTDTQYF. The CDR3 nucleotides read TGTGCCAGCAGCTTACGGGGGACAGATACGCAGTATTTT. The chain employs TRBV5-8 and TRBJ2-3, with D perhaps TRBD2 (6 bases). The germline V gene encodes CDR1 SGHTS and CDR2 YDEGEE. The CDR3 loop spans 13 amino acids. V was shortened by 2 bases and J by 3 bases, with 7 bases between the two germline ends.

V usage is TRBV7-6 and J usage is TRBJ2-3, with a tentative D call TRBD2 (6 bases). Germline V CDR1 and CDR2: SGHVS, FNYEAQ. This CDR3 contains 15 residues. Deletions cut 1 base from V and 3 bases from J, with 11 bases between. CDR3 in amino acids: CASSLEAGPTDTQYF. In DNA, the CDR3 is TGTGCCAGCAGCTTAGAGGCGGGGCCGACAGATACGCAGTATTTT.